This T cell receptor (beta chain) was recorded in a study of cytotoxic CD8 clonotypes in ibrutinib-treated CLL. Researchers set a sequencing depth target of 1 in 200,000 to 1 in 1 million T cells. Produced via immunoSEQ multiplex PCR; TCRdb's table is partial and in-frame only. The sample includes about 160,000 clones, about 88% of them seen just once. Sequenced material: PBMCs, taken at disease progression, from a patient treated with ibrutinib. The clonotype comes from a human donor with chronic lymphocytic leukemia.

The CDR3 protein is CASSLEGVAVGVNEQFF. CDR3 in DNA: TGTGCCAGCAGCTTAGAAGGTGTAGCGGTCGGTGTGAATGAGCAGTTCTTC. This chain links TRBV7-8 with TRBJ2-1; TRBD2 is a possible D gene (6 bases). The germline V and J ends were trimmed by 1 base and 7 bases, with 20 bases remaining between them. Germline V gene lookup returns CDR1 SGHVS and CDR2 FQNEAQ. The CDR3 contains 17 residues.